This is a list of T cell receptor beta chains from one sample in a study of T cells in tumors after PD-1 blockade. Some clones are missing from TCRdb's copy, which holds only in-frame ones; the method was immunoSEQ multiplex PCR. The sample yields fewer than 2,000 clones, roughly 74% seen once. The material was tumor tissue, obtained before anti-PD-1 treatment. Receptor source: a human donor with basal cell carcinoma. Each CDR3 is given with its conserved first and last residue. A D gene is named only where the DNA matches it firmly. The size of a clone is reported for some rows only, either as once, few or many, or as a class for expanded clones.

d_gene	abundance	v_gene	j_gene	CDR3nt	CDR3aa
-	-	TRBV3-1/TRBV3-2	TRBJ1-2	TGTGCCAGCAGCCAAGAAAACAGGGTTGCCTATGGCTACACCTTC	CASSQENRVAYGYTF
-	-	TRBV2	TRBJ1-2	TGTGCCAGCAGTGGTCAGGGTAACTATGGCTACACCTTC	CASSGQGNYGYTF
-	-	TRBV6-6	TRBJ2-7	TGTGCCAGCAGGGCCGCAGGGGGGCCCTCCGGCGAGCAGTACTTC	CASRAAGGPSGEQYF
-	-	TRBV19	TRBJ2-7	TGTGCCAGTAGTATGGGACGGCCTAGAGGAGACGAGCAGTACTTC	CASSMGRPRGDEQYF
-	-	TRBV7-2	TRBJ1-3	TGTGCCAGCAGCTCCACGGCCCAGGCCACCTCTGGAAACACCATATATTTT	CASSSTAQATSGNTIYF
TRBD2	-	TRBV7-2	TRBJ2-5	TGTGCCAGCAGCTTGGGACTAGCGCCTATGACCCAGTACTTC	CASSLGLAPMTQYF
-	-	TRBV5-1	TRBJ2-2	TGCGCCAGCAGCTTGGTCAGGGAGAGGACCGGGGAGCTGTTTTTT	CASSLVRERTGELFF
-	-	TRBV29-1	TRBJ1-1	TGCAGCGTTGGCGCAGGCCATATTCTGAACACTGAAGCTTTCTTT	CSVGAGHILNTEAFF
TRBD1	-	TRBV7-2	TRBJ1-3	TGTGCCAGCAGCTTAGGGGGACAGGGGATCTCTGGAAACACCATATATTTT	CASSLGGQGISGNTIYF
-	-	TRBV11-1	TRBJ2-3	TGTGCCAGCAGCCCCGGTATTGAACTTAGCACAGATACGCAGTATTTT	CASSPGIELSTDTQYF
TRBD2	-	TRBV5-1	TRBJ2-3	TGCGCCAGCAGCTTGAAGCGGGGGAGCACAGATACGCAGTATTTT	CASSLKRGSTDTQYF
TRBD1	once	TRBV5-1	TRBJ1-2	TGCGCCAGCAGCTCCATTCAGGGACAGAACTATGGCTACACCTTC	CASSSIQGQNYGYTF
-	-	TRBV28	TRBJ1-3	TGTGCCAGCAGTTTAGGAAGGGCTGGAAACACCATATATTTT	CASSLGRAGNTIYF
-	-	TRBV19	TRBJ1-4	TGTGCCATCGGGTCCGACAGGATCAATGAAAAACTGTTTTTT	CAIGSDRINEKLFF
-	-	TRBV6-6	TRBJ2-5	TGTGCCAGCAGTTACTCGATTGGGGCGGCCCAGTACTTC	CASSYSIGAAQYF
-	-	TRBV28	TRBJ1-4	TGTGCCAGCAGTTCAACAAGGCTGTTTTTT	CASSSTRLFF
-	-	TRBV23-1	TRBJ1-5	TGCGCCAGCAGTGGACCTCAGAATAGCAATCAGCCCCAGCATTTT	CASSGPQNSNQPQHF
TRBD1	-	TRBV7-2	TRBJ2-6	TGTGCCAGCAGCCAGACAGGGGGATTCGGCTCTGGGGCCAACGTCCTGACTTTC	CASSQTGGFGSGANVLTF
TRBD1	once	TRBV29-1	TRBJ1-1	TGCAGCGTTGAGACAGGGGGAAGGAACACTGAAGCTTTCTTT	CSVETGGRNTEAFF
-	hyperexpanded	TRBV19	TRBJ2-7	TGTGCCAGTAGTATCGGCGGTAGCTCCTACGAGCAGTACTTC	CASSIGGSSYEQYF
-	-	TRBV3-1/TRBV3-2	TRBJ1-2	TGTGCCAGCAGCCAACTGGACCGAACAAGCTATGGCTACACCTTC	CASSQLDRTSYGYTF
-	-	TRBV29-1	TRBJ2-7	TGCAGCGTTGCCCCACCAGGTCAGGGCGAGCAGTACTTC	CSVAPPGQGEQYF
-	-	TRBV30	TRBJ1-4	TGTGCCTGGTCCGAATTAGACAAACTGTTTTTT	CAWSELDKLFF
TRBD2	once	TRBV7-9	TRBJ2-3	TGTGCCAGCAGCGGACTAGCGGGGGGGCAGGATACGCAGTATTTT	CASSGLAGGQDTQYF
TRBD2	-	TRBV28	TRBJ2-2	TGTGCCAGCAGTTTCCAGCGGGGTACCGGGGAGCTGTTTTTT	CASSFQRGTGELFF
-	-	TRBV12-3/TRBV12-4	TRBJ2-1	TGTGCCAGCGGGGGTAACTACAATGAGCAGTTCTTC	CASGGNYNEQFF
-	few	TRBV7-7	TRBJ2-3	TGTGCTAGCAGCTTAGTACGGGGGCCCACAGATACGCAGTATTTT	CASSLVRGPTDTQYF
TRBD2	-	TRBV19	TRBJ2-3	TGTGCCAGTAGTATGCGGGGTAGCGGGGGACGCACAGATACGCAGTATTTT	CASSMRGSGGRTDTQYF
-	-	TRBV7-9	TRBJ2-7	TGTGCCAGCAGCTTCGCGCGGGCCTACGAGCAGTACTTC	CASSFARAYEQYF
-	few	TRBV4-1	TRBJ2-5	TGCGCCAGCAGCCAAGAAAGCTACAGGTGGGGGGAAGAGACCCAGTACTTC	CASSQESYRWGEETQYF
-	-	TRBV5-1	TRBJ1-1	TGCGCCAGCAGCTTGGGCCAGGGGCTGGGGTTCTTT	CASSLGQGLGFF
-	once	TRBV9	TRBJ2-1	TGTGCCAGCAGCGTGTTGGCTAGCCGACACAATGAGCAGTTCTTC	CASSVLASRHNEQFF
-	once	TRBV6-5	TRBJ2-7	TGTGCCGTCGGACAGACATACGAGCAGTACTTC	CAVGQTYEQYF
-	once	TRBV20-1	TRBJ2-1	TGCAGTGCTAGTTCACAGCAGTATTACAATGAGCAGTTCTTC	CSASSQQYYNEQFF
-	-	TRBV2	TRBJ1-5	TGTGCCAGCAGTGAAGCGGTGACTCAGCCCCAGCATTTT	CASSEAVTQPQHF
-	-	TRBV5-1	TRBJ2-7	TGCGCCAGCAGCTTGGGAGGGGGGGCTTCCTACGAGCAGTACTTC	CASSLGGGASYEQYF
-	-	TRBV7-7	TRBJ2-1	TGTGCCACCCGTGCTCCCTCGGCATCCTACAATGAGCAGTTCTTC	CATRAPSASYNEQFF
-	-	TRBV4-1	TRBJ2-7	TGCGCCAGCAGCCAAGATGACCGGGCCTACGAGCAGTACTTC	CASSQDDRAYEQYF
TRBD1	-	TRBV10-3	TRBJ2-3	TGTGCCATCAGTGAGTCGGGGACAGGGTCAGATACGCAGTATTTT	CAISESGTGSDTQYF
-	few	TRBV29-1	TRBJ1-3	TGCAGCGTGAGAGGAGAGGGTGACACCATATATTTT	CSVRGEGDTIYF
TRBD2	-	TRBV2	TRBJ2-7	TGTGCCAGCAGTGAAGAACTAGCGGCCGCCTACGAGCAGTACTTC	CASSEELAAAYEQYF
TRBD2	-	TRBV30	TRBJ2-1	TGTGCCTGGAGTGTATTGGGGCGGGGGTCTCGACACAATGAGCAGTTCTTC	CAWSVLGRGSRHNEQFF
TRBD1	-	TRBV6-5	TRBJ2-5	TGTGCCAGCAGTTACTTAACGGGACAGGTTCAAGAGACCCAGTACTTC	CASSYLTGQVQETQYF
TRBD2	-	TRBV5-1	TRBJ2-5	TGCGCCAGCAGCTTGGCCAGCCGGACTAGTACGAAAGAGACCCAGTACTTC	CASSLASRTSTKETQYF
TRBD1	-	TRBV18	TRBJ2-7	TGTGCCAGCTCACCAACAACCGGGACAGGGCATCACGAGCAGTACTTC	CASSPTTGTGHHEQYF
TRBD1	-	TRBV5-6	TRBJ1-4	TGTGCCAGCAGCTACACAAAGACAGGGGGTTCAACTAATGAAAAACTGTTTTTT	CASSYTKTGGSTNEKLFF
-	-	TRBV3-1/TRBV3-2	TRBJ1-4	TGTGCCAGCAGTCTAGGGGTGGGAGAAAAACTGTTTTTT	CASSLGVGEKLFF
TRBD1	-	TRBV19	TRBJ2-6	TGTGCCAGTAGTATTACAGGGGCTGGGGCCAACGTCCTGACTTTC	CASSITGAGANVLTF
-	-	TRBV2	TRBJ2-3	TGTGCCAGCAGTGTGGGAGTTGTCGCAGATACGCAGTATTTT	CASSVGVVADTQYF
-	-	TRBV5-8	TRBJ2-1	TGTGCCAGCAACCGTGGGGGCTTATCCTACAATGAGCAGTTCTTC	CASNRGGLSYNEQFF
-	once	TRBV2	TRBJ2-7	TGTGCCAGCAGTCACTACGAGCAGTACTTC	CASSHYEQYF
TRBD1	-	TRBV30	TRBJ1-1	TGTGCCTGGACAGGGGGAATCACTGAAGCTTTCTTT	CAWTGGITEAFF
-	-	TRBV5-1	TRBJ1-2	TGCGCCAGCAGCTTGACAACTAATAACTATGGCTACACCTTC	CASSLTTNNYGYTF